The T cell receptor beta chain under discussion was sequenced for a study of blood T cell repertoires in COVID-19. The CDR3 covers 15 residues. Germline values: CDR1 MNHNS, CDR2 SASEGT. The V gene lost 2 bases and the J gene lost 10 bases, with 17 bases spanning the gap. Generated by immunoSEQ multiplex PCR, the TCRdb table keeps only in-frame clones and is missing some. The data show about 410,000 clones, 90% seen once. This clonotype was sampled from a man aged 18-30 years who had recovered from COVID-19. The sequenced sample consisted of PBMCs or T cells enriched from blood (not recorded which). V is TRBV6-1 and J is TRBJ1-4, with D unclear. CDR3: CASSEHPHGSAKLFF. The CDR3 region has the DNA TGTGCCAGCAGTGAACATCCTCACGGGTCAGCAAAACTGTTTTTT.